The rows below give T cell receptor beta chains drawn from one sample of a study of T-cell reconstitution after alpha-beta-depleted transplantation in children. TCRdb re-derived calls from the PCR reads in MiXCR, one entry per CDR3 protein. The sample lists 490,000 or so distinct CDR3 sequences, about 11% seen once, with 2% in the top ten. Source: PBMCs, taken before TCRalphabeta/CD19-depleted stem cell transplant. These receptors were taken from a child aged 2 to 10 with inherited bone marrow failure, due to receive a stem cell transplant. The CDR3 runs from the conserved cysteine through the conserved F or W. The order of the fields is clone size, D gene, V gene, J gene, CDR3 DNA, CDR3 protein. A D gene is named only where the DNA matches it firmly. Expanded clones get a size class; other rows say once, few or many, or leave the size out.

clone_size: few
d_call: TRBD2
v_call: TRBV18
j_call: TRBJ2-7
cdr3_nt: TGTGCCAGCTCACCAAATACGGGACTAAGCTCCTACGAGCAGTACTTC
cdr3_aa: CASSPNTGLSSYEQYF

clone_size: many
d_call: NA
v_call: TRBV5-6
j_call: TRBJ2-1
cdr3_nt: TGTGCCAGCAGCTTGGGACAGCTTCACAATGAGCAGTTCTTC
cdr3_aa: CASSLGQLHNEQFF

clone_size: NA
d_call: NA
v_call: TRBV18
j_call: TRBJ2-2
cdr3_nt: TGTGCCAACTCAAGGAGCCCCTCAGGGGAGCTGTTTTTT
cdr3_aa: CANSRSPSGELFF

clone_size: many
d_call: TRBD2
v_call: TRBV20-1
j_call: TRBJ2-7
cdr3_nt: TGCAGTGCTACAGGGACTAGCGGAACGACCTACGAGCAGTACTTC
cdr3_aa: CSATGTSGTTYEQYF

clone_size: many
d_call: TRBD1
v_call: TRBV7-2
j_call: TRBJ1-4
cdr3_nt: TGTGCCAGCAGCCGGACAGGGGGGGTTGAAAAACTGTTTTTT
cdr3_aa: CASSRTGGVEKLFF

clone_size: few
d_call: TRBD2
v_call: TRBV5-5
j_call: TRBJ2-2
cdr3_nt: TGTGCCAGCAGGCAGTCCGGGACTATAAACACCGGGGAGCTGTTTTTT
cdr3_aa: CASRQSGTINTGELFF

clone_size: few
d_call: TRBD1
v_call: TRBV3-1
j_call: TRBJ1-1
cdr3_nt: TGTGCCAGCAGACACCGGGACAGCGGAAACCATCGGACTGAAGCTTTCTTT
cdr3_aa: CASRHRDSGNHRTEAFF

clone_size: many
d_call: TRBD1
v_call: TRBV19
j_call: TRBJ2-1
cdr3_nt: TGTGCCAGTATTCCCGGGACAGGGGGCCCCCATCGCTACAATGAGCAGTTCTTC
cdr3_aa: CASIPGTGGPHRYNEQFF

clone_size: NA
d_call: NA
v_call: TRBV3-1
j_call: TRBJ2-7
cdr3_nt: TGTGCCAGCAGCCGTGGACTGGAGAACTACGAGCAGTACTTC
cdr3_aa: CASSRGLENYEQYF

clone_size: once
d_call: TRBD2
v_call: TRBV30
j_call: TRBJ2-5
cdr3_nt: TGTGCCTGGCAACTAGCGGACCAAGAGACCCAGTACTTC
cdr3_aa: CAWQLADQETQYF

clone_size: few
d_call: TRBD1
v_call: TRBV7-9
j_call: TRBJ1-3
cdr3_nt: TGTGCCAGCAGCCCCGGACAGGGGACGGGAAACACCATATATTTT
cdr3_aa: CASSPGQGTGNTIYF

clone_size: few
d_call: TRBD1
v_call: TRBV7-9
j_call: TRBJ2-7
cdr3_nt: TGTGCCAGCAGCTTAGGGGGACAGGGGGCAGACGAGCAGTACTTC
cdr3_aa: CASSLGGQGADEQYF

clone_size: many
d_call: NA
v_call: TRBV11-2
j_call: TRBJ1-4
cdr3_nt: TGTGCCAGCAGCTTAAGATGGGTTGAAAAACTGTTTTTT
cdr3_aa: CASSLRWVEKLFF

clone_size: many
d_call: TRBD1
v_call: TRBV19
j_call: TRBJ2-7
cdr3_nt: TGTGCCAGTAGTGCCGGGACAGGGTTAACCTACGAGCAGTACTTC
cdr3_aa: CASSAGTGLTYEQYF

clone_size: many
d_call: TRBD2
v_call: TRBV6-2/TRBV6-3
j_call: TRBJ2-1
cdr3_nt: TGTGCCAGCAGTTATAATAGCGGGTCGGACAATGAGCAGTTCTTC
cdr3_aa: CASSYNSGSDNEQFF

clone_size: many
d_call: NA
v_call: TRBV29-1
j_call: TRBJ2-2
cdr3_nt: TGCAGCGTTGCCCTTCTCTCCGGGGAGCTGTTTTTT
cdr3_aa: CSVALLSGELFF

clone_size: many
d_call: TRBD1
v_call: TRBV5-1
j_call: TRBJ2-3
cdr3_nt: TGCGCCAGCAGCTTGGAAACAGGGGATGGGACGGGAGATACGCAGTATTTT
cdr3_aa: CASSLETGDGTGDTQYF

clone_size: many
d_call: NA
v_call: TRBV7-2
j_call: TRBJ2-3
cdr3_nt: TGTGCCAGCAGCTCAACGGGGTTAGCAGGAGATACGCAGTATTTT
cdr3_aa: CASSSTGLAGDTQYF

clone_size: many
d_call: TRBD2
v_call: TRBV12-3/TRBV12-4
j_call: TRBJ2-5
cdr3_nt: TGTGCCAGCAGTTTAGCGCGGGAGGAGGGGGAGACCCAGTACTTC
cdr3_aa: CASSLAREEGETQYF

clone_size: NA
d_call: NA
v_call: TRBV5-6
j_call: TRBJ2-5
cdr3_nt: TGTGCCAGCAACATTATGGAGGTGGGGACCCAGTACTTC
cdr3_aa: CASNIMEVGTQYF

clone_size: NA
d_call: NA
v_call: TRBV9
j_call: TRBJ2-2
cdr3_nt: TGTGCCAGCAGCGTAGATCAGGACAAGGTAGACTACGGGGAGCTGTTTTTT
cdr3_aa: CASSVDQDKVDYGELFF